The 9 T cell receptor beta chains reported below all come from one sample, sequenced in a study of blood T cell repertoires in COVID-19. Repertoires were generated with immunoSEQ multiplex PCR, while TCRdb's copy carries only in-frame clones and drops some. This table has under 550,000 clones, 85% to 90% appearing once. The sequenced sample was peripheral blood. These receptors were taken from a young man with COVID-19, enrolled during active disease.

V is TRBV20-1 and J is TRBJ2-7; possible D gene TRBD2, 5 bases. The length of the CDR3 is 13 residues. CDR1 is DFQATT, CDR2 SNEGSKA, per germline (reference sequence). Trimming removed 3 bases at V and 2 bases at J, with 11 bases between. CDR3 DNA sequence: TGCAGTGCTAGTCGCGGGCTCACCTACGAGCAGTACTTC. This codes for CSASRGLTYEQYF.

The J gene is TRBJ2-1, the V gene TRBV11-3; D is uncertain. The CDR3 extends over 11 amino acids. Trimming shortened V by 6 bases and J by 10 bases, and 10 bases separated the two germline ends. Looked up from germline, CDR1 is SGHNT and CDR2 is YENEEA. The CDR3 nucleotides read TGTGCCAGCAGTCTCCAGGTGGAGCAGTTCTTC. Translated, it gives CASSLQVEQFF.

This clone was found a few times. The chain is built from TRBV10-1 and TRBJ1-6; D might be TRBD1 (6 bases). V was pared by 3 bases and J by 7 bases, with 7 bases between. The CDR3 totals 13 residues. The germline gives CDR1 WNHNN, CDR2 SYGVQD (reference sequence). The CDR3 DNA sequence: TGCGCCAGCAGTGACAGGGGAAATTCACCCCTCCACTTT. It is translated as CASSDRGNSPLHF.

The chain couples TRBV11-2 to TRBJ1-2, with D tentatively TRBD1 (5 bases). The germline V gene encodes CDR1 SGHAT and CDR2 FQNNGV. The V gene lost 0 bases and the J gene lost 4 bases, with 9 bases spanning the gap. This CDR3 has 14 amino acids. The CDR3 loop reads CASSLETGVYGYTF. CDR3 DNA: TGTGCCAGCAGCTTAGAAACAGGAGTCTATGGCTACACCTTC.

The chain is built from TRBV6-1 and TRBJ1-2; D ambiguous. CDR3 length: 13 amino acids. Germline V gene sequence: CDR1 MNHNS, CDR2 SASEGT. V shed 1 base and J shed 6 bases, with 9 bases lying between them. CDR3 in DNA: TGTGCCAGCAGTGAAGGGCATTCCCATGGCTACACCTTC. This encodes CASSEGHSHGYTF.

DNA of the CDR3: TGTGCCAGCAGCGAACGCCGGGACAGTTACTTGGGGGCTAACACCGGGGAGCTGTTTTTT. It yields the protein CASSERRDSYLGANTGELFF. V is TRBV9 and J is TRBJ2-2, with 7 nucleotides matching TRBD1. The trim removed 3 bases at V and 2 bases at J, leaving 19 bases unmatched. The CDR3 runs 20 residues. Germline V gene sequence: CDR1 SGDLS, CDR2 YYNGEE. The full variable domain, its missing parts supplied by reference TRBV9 and TRBJ2-2, is DSGVTQTPKHLITATGQRVTLRCSPRSGDLSVYWYQQSLDQGLQFLIQYYNGEERAKGNILERFSAQQFPDLHSELNLSSLELGDSALYFCASSERRDSYLGANTGELFFGEGSRLTVL.

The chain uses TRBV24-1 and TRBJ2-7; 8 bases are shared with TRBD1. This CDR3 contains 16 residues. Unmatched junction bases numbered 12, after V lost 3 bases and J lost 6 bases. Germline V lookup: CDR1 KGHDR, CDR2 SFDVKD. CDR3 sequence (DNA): TGTGCCACCAGTGATGCCAACCCCGGGACAGGCCGCGAGCAGTACTTC. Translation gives CATSDANPGTGREQYF.

In DNA, the CDR3 is TGTGCCAGCACCCTAGCCCAAGAGACCCAGTACTTC. This codes for CASTLAQETQYF. The chain recombines TRBV2 with TRBJ2-5, with a tentative D call TRBD2 (5 bases). CDR3 length equals 12 residues. V was cut by 7 bases and J by 1 base, with 7 bases left in between. Germline CDR1 reads SNHLY; CDR2 reads FYNNEI.

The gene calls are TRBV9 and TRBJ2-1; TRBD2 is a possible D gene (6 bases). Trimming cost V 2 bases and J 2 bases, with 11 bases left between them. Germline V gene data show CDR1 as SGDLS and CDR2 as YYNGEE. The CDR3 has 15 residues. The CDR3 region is CASSVGSGAYNEQFF. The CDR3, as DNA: TGTGCCAGCAGCGTGGGGTCGGGGGCCTACAATGAGCAGTTCTTC.